This T cell receptor (beta chain) was obtained from a study of blood T cell repertoires in COVID-19. As for the study in general: Collection of acute and convalescent COVID-19 samples took place in the United States, Italy and Spain.

V was shortened by 0 bases and J by 0 bases, with 5 bases between the two germline ends. Germline values: CDR1 LGHDT, CDR2 YNNKEL (reference sequence). The CDR3 has 14 residues. Original methodology: Amplification of reference gene primers provided the estimated nucleated cell counts. TCRdb's table, derived via immunoSEQ multiplex PCR, lists solely in-frame clones and lacks some. The V and J calls and clone size were taken over from that table, and D and trimming were inferred from the DNA. The data show 150,000 to 200,000 clones, roughly 89% seen once. The chain links TRBV3-1 (or the pseudogene TRBV3-2) to TRBJ1-1; D uncertain. The sequenced sample consisted of peripheral blood. The sequence was collected from a man aged 18 to 30 with active or convalescent COVID-19. The CDR3 loop is CASSQEGVNTEAFF. As DNA, the CDR3 is TGTGCCAGCAGCCAAGAGGGAGTGAACACTGAAGCTTTCTTT.